This T cell receptor beta chain is from a study of T cells in Graves' hyperthyroidism and ophthalmopathy. RNA transcripts yielded amplified TCR beta CDR3 regions. In the first-round RT-PCR of the TCR CDR3, the HTBI primer set was used. TCRdb recomputed calls from the multiplex PCR reads with MiXCR, one row per CDR3 protein. The sample holds under 750,000 distinct CDR3 sequences; over 15% are singletons and the top ten take 16%. The germline V gene has CDR1 KGHSH and CDR2 LQKENI. The CDR3 extends over 14 amino acids. Trimming took off 2 bases at V and 4 bases at J, with 11 bases between the two ends. Subjects aged 18 to 65 presented with newly diagnosed hyperthyroidism of less than 2 months' duration. This clonotype has a count of ten or more.

The chain has TRBV18 and TRBJ1-1; maybe TRBD1 (5 bases). This sequence originates from a woman aged 50 to 65 with Graves' hyperthyroidism that later progressed to Graves' ophthalmopathy. The material sequenced was blood. CDR3 amino acids: CASSPDPGGTEAFF. Written as DNA, the CDR3 is TGTGCCAGCTCACCAGATCCGGGGGGCACTGAAGCTTTCTTT.